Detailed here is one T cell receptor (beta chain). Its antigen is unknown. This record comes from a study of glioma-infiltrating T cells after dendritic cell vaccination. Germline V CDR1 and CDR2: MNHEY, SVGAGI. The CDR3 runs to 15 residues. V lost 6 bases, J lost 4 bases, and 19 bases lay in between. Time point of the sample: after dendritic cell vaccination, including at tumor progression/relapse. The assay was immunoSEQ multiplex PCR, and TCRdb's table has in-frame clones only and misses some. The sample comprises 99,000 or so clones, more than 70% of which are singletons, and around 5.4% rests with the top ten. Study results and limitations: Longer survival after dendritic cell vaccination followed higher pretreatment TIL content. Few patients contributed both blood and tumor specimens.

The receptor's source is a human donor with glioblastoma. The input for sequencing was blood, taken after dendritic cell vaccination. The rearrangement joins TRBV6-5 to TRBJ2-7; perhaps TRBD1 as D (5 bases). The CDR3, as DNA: TGTGCCAGCAGCCCCGACCAGGGTACCTTTTACGAGCAGTACTTC. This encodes CASSPDQGTFYEQYF.